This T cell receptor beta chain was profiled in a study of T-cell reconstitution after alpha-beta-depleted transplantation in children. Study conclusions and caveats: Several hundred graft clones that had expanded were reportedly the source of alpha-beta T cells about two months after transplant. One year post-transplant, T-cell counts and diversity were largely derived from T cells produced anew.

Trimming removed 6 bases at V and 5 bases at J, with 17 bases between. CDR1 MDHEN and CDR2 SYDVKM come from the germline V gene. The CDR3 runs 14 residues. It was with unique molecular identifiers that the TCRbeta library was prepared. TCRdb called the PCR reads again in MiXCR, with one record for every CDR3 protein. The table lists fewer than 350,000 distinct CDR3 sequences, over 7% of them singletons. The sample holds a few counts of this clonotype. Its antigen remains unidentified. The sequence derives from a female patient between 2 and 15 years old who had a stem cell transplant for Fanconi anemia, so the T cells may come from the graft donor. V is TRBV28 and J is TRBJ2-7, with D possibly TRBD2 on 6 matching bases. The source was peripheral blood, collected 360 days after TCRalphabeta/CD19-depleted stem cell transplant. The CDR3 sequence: CASRSWGEQHEQYF. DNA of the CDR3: TGTGCCAGCAGGTCCTGGGGGGAGCAGCACGAGCAGTACTTC.